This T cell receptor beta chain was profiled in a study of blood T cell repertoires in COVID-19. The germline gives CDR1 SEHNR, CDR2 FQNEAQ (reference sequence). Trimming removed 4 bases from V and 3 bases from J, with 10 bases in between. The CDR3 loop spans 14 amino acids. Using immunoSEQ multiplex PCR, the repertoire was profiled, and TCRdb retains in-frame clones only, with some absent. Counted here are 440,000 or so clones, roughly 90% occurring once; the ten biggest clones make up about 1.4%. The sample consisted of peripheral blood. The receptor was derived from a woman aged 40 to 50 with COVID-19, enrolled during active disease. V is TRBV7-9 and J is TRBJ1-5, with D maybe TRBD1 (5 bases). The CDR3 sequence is CASSSGGSNQPQHF. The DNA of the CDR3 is TGTGCCAGCAGCTCCGGGGGGTCCAATCAGCCCCAGCATTTT.